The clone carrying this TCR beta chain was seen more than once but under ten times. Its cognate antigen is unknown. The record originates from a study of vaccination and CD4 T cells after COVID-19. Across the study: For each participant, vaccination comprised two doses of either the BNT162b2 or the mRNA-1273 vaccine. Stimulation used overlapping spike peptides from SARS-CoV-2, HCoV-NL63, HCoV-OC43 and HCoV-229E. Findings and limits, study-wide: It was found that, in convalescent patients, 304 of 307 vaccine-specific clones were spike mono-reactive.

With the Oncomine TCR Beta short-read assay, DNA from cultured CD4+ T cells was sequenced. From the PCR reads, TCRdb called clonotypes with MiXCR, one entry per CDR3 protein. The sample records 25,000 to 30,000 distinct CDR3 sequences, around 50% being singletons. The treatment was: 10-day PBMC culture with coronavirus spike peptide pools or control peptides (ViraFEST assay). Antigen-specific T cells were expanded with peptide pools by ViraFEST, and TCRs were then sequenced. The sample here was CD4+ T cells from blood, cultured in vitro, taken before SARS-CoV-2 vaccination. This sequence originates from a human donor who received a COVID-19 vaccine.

The CDR3 here is CASSPGLANTGELFF. In nucleotides, the CDR3 is TGTGCCAGCAGCCCGGGACTAGCGAACACCGGGGAGCTGTTTTTT. V and J are TRBV7-2 and TRBJ2-2; TRBD2 agrees at 8 bases. Losses at the gene ends were 5 bases for V and 0 bases for J; bases not matched to a gene: 2. The CDR3 loop spans 15 amino acids. Germline values: CDR1 SGHTA, CDR2 FQGNSA.